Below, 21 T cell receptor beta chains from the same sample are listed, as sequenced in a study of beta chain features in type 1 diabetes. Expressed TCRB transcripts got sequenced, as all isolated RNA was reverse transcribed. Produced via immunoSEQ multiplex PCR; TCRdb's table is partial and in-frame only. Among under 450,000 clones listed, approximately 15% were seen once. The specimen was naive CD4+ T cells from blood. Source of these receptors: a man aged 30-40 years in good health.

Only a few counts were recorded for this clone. As DNA, the CDR3 is TGTGCCAGCAGCACCCAGGGACTAGCGGAAGAGACCCAGTACTTC. It is translated as CASSTQGLAEETQYF. The chain uses TRBV7-2 and TRBJ2-5; 11 nucleotides line up with TRBD2. CDR1 SGHTA and CDR2 FQGNSA come from the germline V gene. This CDR3 is built from 15 residues. V trimming: 5 bases; J trimming: 3 bases; junction bases outside the gene matches: 5.

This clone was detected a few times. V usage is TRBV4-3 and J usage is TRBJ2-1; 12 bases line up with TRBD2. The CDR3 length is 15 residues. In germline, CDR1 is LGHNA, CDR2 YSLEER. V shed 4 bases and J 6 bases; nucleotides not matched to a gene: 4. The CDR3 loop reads CASSPSGRAFNEQFF. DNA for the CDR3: TGCGCCAGCAGCCCTAGCGGGAGGGCCTTCAATGAGCAGTTCTTC.

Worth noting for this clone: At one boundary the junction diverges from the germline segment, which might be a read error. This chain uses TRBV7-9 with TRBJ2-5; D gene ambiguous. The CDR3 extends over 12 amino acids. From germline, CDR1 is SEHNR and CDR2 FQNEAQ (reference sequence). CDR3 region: CTSNPALGTQYF. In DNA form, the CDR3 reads TGTACCAGTAACCCGGCCCTGGGGACCCAGTACTTC.

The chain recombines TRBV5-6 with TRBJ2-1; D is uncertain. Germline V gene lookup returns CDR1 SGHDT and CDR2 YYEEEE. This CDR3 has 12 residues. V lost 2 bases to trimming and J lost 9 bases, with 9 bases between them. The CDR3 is CASSFPLGEQFF. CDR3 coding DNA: TGTGCCAGCAGCTTCCCTTTGGGTGAGCAGTTCTTC.

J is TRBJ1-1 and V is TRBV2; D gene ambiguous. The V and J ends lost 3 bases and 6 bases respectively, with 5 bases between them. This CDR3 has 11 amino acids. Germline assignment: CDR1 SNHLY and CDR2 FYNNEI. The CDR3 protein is CASSDISEAFF. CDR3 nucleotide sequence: TGTGCCAGCAGTGATATCTCTGAAGCTTTCTTT.

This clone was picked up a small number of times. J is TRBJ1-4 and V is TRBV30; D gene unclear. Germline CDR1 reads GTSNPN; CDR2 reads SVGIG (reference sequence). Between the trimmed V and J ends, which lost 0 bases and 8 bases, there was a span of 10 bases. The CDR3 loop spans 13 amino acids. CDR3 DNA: TGTGCCTGGAGTGTACAGTTCGAGGAAAAACTGTTTTTT. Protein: CAWSVQFEEKLFF.

CDR3 protein: CSVETAVGYEQYF. CDR3 bases: TGCAGCGTTGAGACAGCGGTCGGGTACGAGCAGTACTTC. V and J are TRBV29-1 and TRBJ2-7; either TRBD1 or TRBD2 may supply D (5 bases each). Germline loops: CDR1 SQVTM, CDR2 ANQGSEA. Trimming pared 3 bases from V and 4 bases from J, leaving 13 bases between. The CDR3 covers 13 residues.

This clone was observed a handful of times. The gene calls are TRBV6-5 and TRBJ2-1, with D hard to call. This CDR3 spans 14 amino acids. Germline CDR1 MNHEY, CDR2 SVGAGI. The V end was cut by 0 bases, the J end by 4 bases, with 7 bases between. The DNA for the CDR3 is TGTGCCAGCAGTTACTCGCGGCAGTACAATGAGCAGTTCTTC. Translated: CASSYSRQYNEQFF.

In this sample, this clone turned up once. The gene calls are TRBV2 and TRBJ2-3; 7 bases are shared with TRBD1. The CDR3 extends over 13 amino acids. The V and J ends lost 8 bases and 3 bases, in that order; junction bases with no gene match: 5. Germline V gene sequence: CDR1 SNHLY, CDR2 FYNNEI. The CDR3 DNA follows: TGTGCCAGCCACAGGGGAGAAACAGATACGCAGTATTTT. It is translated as CASHRGETDTQYF. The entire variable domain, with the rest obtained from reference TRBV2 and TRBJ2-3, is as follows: EPEVTQTPSHQVTQMGQEVILRCVPISNHLYFYWYRQILGQKVEFLVSFYNNEISEKSEIFDDQFSVERPDGSNFTLKIRSTKLEDSAMYFCASHRGETDTQYFGPGTRLTVL.

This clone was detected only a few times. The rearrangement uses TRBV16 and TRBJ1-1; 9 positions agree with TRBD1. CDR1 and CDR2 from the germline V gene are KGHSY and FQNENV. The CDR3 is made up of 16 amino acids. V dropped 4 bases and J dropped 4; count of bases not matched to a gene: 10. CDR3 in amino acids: CASSLRDRVVGTEAFF. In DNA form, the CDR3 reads TGTGCCAGCAGCCTCCGGGACAGGGTCGTCGGCACTGAAGCTTTCTTT.

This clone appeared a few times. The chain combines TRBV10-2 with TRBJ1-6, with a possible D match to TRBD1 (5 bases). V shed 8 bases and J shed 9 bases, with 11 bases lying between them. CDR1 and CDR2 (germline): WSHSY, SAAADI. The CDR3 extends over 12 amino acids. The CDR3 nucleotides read TGCGCCAGCGGACTCGGGGCTTCACCCCTCCACTTT. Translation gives CASGLGASPLHF.

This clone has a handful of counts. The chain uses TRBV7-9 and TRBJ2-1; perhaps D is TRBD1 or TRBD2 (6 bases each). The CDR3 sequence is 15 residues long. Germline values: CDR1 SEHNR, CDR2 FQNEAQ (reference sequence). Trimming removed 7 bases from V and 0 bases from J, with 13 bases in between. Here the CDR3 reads CASNRGESSYNEQFF. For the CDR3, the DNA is TGTGCCAGCAATAGGGGGGAGAGCTCCTACAATGAGCAGTTCTTC.

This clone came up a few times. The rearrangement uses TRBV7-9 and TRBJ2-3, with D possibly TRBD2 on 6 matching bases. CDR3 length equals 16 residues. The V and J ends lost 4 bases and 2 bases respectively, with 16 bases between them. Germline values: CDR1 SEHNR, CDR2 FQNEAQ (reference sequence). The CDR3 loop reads CASSSGLLAITDTQYF. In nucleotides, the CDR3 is TGTGCCAGCAGCTCGGGACTCCTTGCGATCACAGATACGCAGTATTTT.

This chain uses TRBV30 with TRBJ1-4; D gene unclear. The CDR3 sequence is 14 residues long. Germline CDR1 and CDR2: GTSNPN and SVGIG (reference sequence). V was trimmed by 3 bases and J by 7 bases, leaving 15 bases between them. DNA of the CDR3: TGTGCCTGGAGCGGGGTAAGGTCCCTTGAAAAACTGTTTTTT. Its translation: CAWSGVRSLEKLFF.

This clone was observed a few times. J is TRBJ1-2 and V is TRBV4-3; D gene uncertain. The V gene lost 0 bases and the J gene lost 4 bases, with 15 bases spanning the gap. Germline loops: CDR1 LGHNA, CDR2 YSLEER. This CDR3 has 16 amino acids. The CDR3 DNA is TGCGCCAGCAGCCAAGATGTCTCCTCCCTCATCTATGGCTACACCTTC. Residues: CASSQDVSSLIYGYTF.

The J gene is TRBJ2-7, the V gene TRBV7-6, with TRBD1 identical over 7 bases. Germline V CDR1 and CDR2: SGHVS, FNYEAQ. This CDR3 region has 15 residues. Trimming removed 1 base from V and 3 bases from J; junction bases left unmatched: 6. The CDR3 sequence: CASSLEARDSYEQYF. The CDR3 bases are TGTGCCAGCAGCTTAGAAGCCCGGGACAGCTACGAGCAGTACTTC.

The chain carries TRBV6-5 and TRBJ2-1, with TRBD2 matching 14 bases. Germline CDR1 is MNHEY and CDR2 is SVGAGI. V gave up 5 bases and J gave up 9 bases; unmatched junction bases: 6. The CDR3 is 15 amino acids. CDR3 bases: TGTGCCAGCAGTCAGACTAGCGGGGGGGCCACTGAGCAGTTCTTC. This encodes CASSQTSGGATEQFF.

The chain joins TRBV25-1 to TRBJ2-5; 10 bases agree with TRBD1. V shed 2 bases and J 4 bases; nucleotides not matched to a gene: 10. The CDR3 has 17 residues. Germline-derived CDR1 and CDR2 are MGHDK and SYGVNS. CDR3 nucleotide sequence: TGTGCCAGCAGTGAACGGGACAGGGGAGCCTGGGGAGAGACCCAGTACTTC. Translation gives CASSERDRGAWGETQYF.

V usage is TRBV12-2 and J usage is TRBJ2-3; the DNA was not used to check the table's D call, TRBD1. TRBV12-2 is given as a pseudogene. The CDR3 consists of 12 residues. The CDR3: CASRCPVDTQYF. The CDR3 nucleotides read TGTGCAAGTCGCTGCCCAGTGGATACGCAGTATTTT.

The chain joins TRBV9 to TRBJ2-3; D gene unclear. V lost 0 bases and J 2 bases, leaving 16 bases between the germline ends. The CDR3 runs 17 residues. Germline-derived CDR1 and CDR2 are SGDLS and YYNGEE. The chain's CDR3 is CASSVDGSSPNTDTQYF. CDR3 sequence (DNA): TGTGCCAGCAGCGTAGACGGAAGCTCTCCTAACACAGATACGCAGTATTTT. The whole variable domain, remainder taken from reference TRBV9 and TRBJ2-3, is DSGVTQTPKHLITATGQRVTLRCSPRSGDLSVYWYQQSLDQGLQFLIQYYNGEERAKGNILERFSAQQFPDLHSELNLSSLELGDSALYFCASSVDGSSPNTDTQYFGPGTRLTVL.

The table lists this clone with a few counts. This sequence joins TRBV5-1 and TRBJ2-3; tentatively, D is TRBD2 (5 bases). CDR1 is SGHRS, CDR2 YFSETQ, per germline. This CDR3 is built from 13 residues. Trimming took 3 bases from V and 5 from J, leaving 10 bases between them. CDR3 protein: CASSSTGIDTQYF. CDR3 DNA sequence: TGCGCCAGCAGCTCGACGGGGATAGATACGCAGTATTTT.